What follows describes a single T cell receptor beta chain. This sample stems from a study of T-cell memory formation after mild COVID-19. A single record per CDR3 protein comes from TCRdb applying MiXCR to the 5' RACE reads. The sample consists of approximately 54,000 distinct CDR3 sequences, around 12% of them appearing once. This CDR3 comprises 15 residues. V was trimmed by 0 bases and J by 5 bases, leaving 14 bases between them. The germline CDR1 and CDR2 sequences are SGDLS and YYNGEE. The sequence derives from a man aged 18 to 29 who had mild COVID-19 (a few samples of this study predate the infection). Cell type and time point are not known. The rearrangement links TRBV9 to TRBJ2-5; tentatively, D is TRBD1 or TRBD2 (6 bases each). The specimen was PBMCs or a T cell subset sorted from them (not recorded which). DNA of the CDR3: TGTGCCAGCAGCGTAGGAACGGGGGCAGGTGAGACCCAGTACTTC. It codes for CASSVGTGAGETQYF.